This TCR beta chain is drawn from a study of T cell responses to AZD1222 COVID-19 vaccine. Study background: Investigators merged groups given second doses at roughly 4 or roughly 12 weeks. General study findings and limits: CD4 TCRs associated with vaccination spanned spike, dominating at 160-218 and 743-854.

TCRdb keeps only in-frame clones here, not all; method: immunoSEQ multiplex PCR. The sample carries approximately 150,000 clones, approximately 89% recorded once. This clone occurred a few times. Its antigen remains unknown. The CDR3 is 12 amino acids. The starting material was peripheral blood, obtained on day 0 of AZD1222 vaccination. This chain uses TRBV21-1 with TRBJ2-7; the D call of TRBD2 is as the table states it, not checked on the DNA. TRBV21-1 is tagged as a pseudogene. The TCR was taken from an adult in good health. CDR3 protein: CASSRETYEQYF. The DNA for the CDR3 is TGTGCCAGCAGCAGGGAGACCTACGAGCAGTACTTC.